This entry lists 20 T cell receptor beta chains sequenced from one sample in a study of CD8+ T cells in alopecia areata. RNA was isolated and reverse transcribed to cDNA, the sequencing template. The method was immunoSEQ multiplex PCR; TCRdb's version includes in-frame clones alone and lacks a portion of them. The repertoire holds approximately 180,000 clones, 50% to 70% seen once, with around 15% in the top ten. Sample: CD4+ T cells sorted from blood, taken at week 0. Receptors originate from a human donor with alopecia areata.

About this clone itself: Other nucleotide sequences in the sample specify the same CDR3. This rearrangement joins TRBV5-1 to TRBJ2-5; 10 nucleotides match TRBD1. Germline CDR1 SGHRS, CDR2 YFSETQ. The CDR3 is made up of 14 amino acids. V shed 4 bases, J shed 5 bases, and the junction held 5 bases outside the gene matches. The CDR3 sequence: CASSRGQGKETQYF. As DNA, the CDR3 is TGCGCCAGCAGCCGGGGACAGGGGAAGGAGACCCAGTACTTC.

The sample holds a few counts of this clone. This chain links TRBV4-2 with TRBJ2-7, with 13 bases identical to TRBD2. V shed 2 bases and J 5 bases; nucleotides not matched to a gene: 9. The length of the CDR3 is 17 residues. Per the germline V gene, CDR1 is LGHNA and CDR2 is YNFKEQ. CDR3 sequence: CASSQTGTSGASHEQYF. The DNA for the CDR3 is TGTGCCAGCAGCCAAACCGGGACTAGCGGGGCGTCCCACGAGCAGTACTTC.

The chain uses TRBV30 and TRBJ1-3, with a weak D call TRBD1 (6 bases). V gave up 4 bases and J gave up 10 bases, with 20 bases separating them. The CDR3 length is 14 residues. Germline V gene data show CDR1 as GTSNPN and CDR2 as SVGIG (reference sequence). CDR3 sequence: CAWTLGGAVGTIYF. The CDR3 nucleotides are TGTGCCTGGACCTTAGGGGGTGCCGTTGGGACCATATATTTT.

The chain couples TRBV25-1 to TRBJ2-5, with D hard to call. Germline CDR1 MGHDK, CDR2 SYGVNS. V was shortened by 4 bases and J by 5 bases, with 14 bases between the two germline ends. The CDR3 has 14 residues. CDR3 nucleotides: TGTGCCAGCAGTGGATCCCAGTTTGTGGAGACCCAGTACTTC. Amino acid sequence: CASSGSQFVETQYF.

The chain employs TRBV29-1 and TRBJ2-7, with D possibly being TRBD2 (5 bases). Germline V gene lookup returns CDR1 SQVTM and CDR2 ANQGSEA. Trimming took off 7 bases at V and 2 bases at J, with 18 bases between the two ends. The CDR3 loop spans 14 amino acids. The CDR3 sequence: CSALRTGRPYEQYF. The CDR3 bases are TGCAGCGCCTTAAGGACTGGCCGCCCCTACGAGCAGTACTTC.

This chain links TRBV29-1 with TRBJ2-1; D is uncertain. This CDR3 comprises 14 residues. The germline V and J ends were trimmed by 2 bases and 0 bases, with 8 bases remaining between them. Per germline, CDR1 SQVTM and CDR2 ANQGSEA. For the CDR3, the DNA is TGCAGCGTTGAAAGGGTTGGCTCCTACAATGAGCAGTTCTTC. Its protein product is CSVERVGSYNEQFF.

The CDR3 is CASSRWTGENTEAFF. In DNA, the CDR3 is TGCGCCAGCAGCCGATGGACAGGGGAGAACACTGAAGCTTTCTTT. This rearrangement joins TRBV5-1 to TRBJ1-1; 9 bases map to TRBD1. V was clipped by 4 bases and J by 1 base; unmatched bases: 5. CDR3 size: 15 residues. CDR1 SGHRS and CDR2 YFSETQ come from the germline V gene.

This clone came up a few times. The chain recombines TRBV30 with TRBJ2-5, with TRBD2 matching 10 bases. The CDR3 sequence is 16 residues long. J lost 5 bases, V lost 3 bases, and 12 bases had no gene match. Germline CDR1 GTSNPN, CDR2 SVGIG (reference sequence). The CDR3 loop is CAWSAERGGLLETQYF. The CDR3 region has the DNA TGTGCCTGGAGCGCAGAGCGGGGGGGCCTTCTGGAGACCCAGTACTTC.

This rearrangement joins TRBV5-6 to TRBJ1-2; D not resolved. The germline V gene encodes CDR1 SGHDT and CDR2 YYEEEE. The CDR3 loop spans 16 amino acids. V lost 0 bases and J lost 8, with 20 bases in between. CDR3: CASSLGPMEVKPGYTF. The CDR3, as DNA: TGTGCCAGCAGCTTGGGCCCGATGGAAGTGAAACCAGGCTACACCTTC.

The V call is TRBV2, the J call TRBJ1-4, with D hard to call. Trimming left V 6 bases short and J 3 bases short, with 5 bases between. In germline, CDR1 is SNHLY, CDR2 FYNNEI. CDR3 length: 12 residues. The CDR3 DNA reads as TGTGCCAGCAGACTAGCTAATGAAAAACTGTTTTTT. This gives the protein CASRLANEKLFF.

CDR3 in DNA: TGTGCCAGTAGCCTGGAGACAGTCCGTAATTCACCCCTCCACTTT. This sequence encodes CASSLETVRNSPLHF. The J gene is TRBJ1-6, the V gene TRBV19, with D maybe TRBD1 (5 bases). V was cut by 6 bases and J by 6 bases, with 15 bases left in between. In germline, CDR1 is LNHDA, CDR2 SQIVND (reference sequence). The length of the CDR3 is 15 residues.

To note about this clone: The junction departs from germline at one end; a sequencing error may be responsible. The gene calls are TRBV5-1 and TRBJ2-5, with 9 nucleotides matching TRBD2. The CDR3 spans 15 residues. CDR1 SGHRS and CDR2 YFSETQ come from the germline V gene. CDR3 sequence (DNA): TGTGCCAGCAGCCCAATGCGGGGGGGCGAGGAGACCCAGTACTTC. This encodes CASSPMRGGEETQYF.

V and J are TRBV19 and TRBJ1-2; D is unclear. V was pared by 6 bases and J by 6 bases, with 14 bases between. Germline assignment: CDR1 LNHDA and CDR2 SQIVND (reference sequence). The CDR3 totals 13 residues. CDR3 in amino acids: CASRPLSIDGYTF. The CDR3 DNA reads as TGTGCCAGTAGACCTCTAAGTATAGATGGCTACACCTTC.

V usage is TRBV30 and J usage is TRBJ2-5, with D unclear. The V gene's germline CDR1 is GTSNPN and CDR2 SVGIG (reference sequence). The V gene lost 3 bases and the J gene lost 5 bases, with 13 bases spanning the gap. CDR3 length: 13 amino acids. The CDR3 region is CAWRSQALETQYF. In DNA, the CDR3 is TGTGCCTGGAGGTCCCAAGCTTTGGAGACCCAGTACTTC.

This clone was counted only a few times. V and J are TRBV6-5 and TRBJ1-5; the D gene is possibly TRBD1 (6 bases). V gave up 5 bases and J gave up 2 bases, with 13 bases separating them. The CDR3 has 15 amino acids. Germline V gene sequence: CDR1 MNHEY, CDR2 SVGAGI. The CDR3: CASSPTGLGNQPQHF. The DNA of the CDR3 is TGTGCCAGCAGTCCCACAGGGCTAGGCAATCAGCCCCAGCATTTT.

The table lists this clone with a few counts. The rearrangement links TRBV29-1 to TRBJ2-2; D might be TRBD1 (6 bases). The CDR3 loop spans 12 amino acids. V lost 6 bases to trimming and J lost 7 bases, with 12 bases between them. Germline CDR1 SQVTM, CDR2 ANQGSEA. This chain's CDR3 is CSVAGQYGELFF. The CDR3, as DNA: TGCAGCGTCGCTGGACAGTACGGGGAGCTGTTTTTT.

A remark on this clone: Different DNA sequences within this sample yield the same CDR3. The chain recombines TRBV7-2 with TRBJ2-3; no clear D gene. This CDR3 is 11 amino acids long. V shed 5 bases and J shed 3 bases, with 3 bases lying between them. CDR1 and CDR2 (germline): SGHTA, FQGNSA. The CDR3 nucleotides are TGTGCCAGCAGCCTAACAGATACGCAGTATTTT. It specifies CASSLTDTQYF.

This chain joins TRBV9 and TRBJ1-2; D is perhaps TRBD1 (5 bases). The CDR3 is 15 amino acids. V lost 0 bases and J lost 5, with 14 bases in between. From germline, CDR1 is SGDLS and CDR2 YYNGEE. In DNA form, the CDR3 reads TGTGCCAGCAGCGTAGTATTGGGGGAAGGATATGGCTACACCTTC. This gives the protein CASSVVLGEGYGYTF.

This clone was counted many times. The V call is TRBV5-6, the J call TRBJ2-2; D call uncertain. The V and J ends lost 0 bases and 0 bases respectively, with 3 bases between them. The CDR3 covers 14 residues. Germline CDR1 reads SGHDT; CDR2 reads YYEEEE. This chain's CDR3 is CASSLVANTGELFF. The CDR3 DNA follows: TGTGCCAGCAGCTTGGTAGCGAACACCGGGGAGCTGTTTTTT. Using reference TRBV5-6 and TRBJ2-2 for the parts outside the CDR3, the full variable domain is DAGVTQSPTHLIKTRGQQVTLRCSPKSGHDTVSWYQQALGQGPQFIFQYYEEEERQRGNFPDRFSGHQFPNYSSELNVNALLLGDSALYLCASSLVANTGELFFGEGSRLTVL.

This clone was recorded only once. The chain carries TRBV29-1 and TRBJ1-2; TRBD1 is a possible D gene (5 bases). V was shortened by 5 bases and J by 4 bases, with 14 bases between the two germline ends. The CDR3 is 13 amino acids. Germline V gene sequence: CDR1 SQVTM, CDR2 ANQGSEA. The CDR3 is CSVSDSFIYGYTF. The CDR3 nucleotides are TGCAGCGTTTCAGACAGTTTCATCTATGGCTACACCTTC.